These 3 T cell receptor beta chains were all obtained from the same sample, sequenced in a study of CD8+ T cells in alopecia areata. Sequencing relied on a cDNA template that was reverse transcribed from extracted RNA. Method: immunoSEQ multiplex PCR; TCRdb's copy keeps in-frame clones and lacks some. The sample lists fewer than 150,000 clones; more than 30% were seen once. Sequenced material: CD4+ T cells sorted from blood. The receptors derive from a human donor with alopecia areata.

The V and J genes are TRBV5-1 and TRBJ2-5, with 8 bases aligning to TRBD2. The J segment lost 5 bases and the V segment lost 2 bases, leaving 8 bases of the junction unmatched. The germline CDR1 and CDR2 sequences are SGHRS and YFSETQ. The length of the CDR3 is 15 residues. CDR3 region: CASSFGSGRGETQYF. DNA of the CDR3: TGCGCCAGCAGCTTTGGGAGCGGGAGAGGGGAGACCCAGTACTTC.

V is TRBV27 and J is TRBJ1-1; no clear D gene. CDR3 length equals 13 residues. CDR1 MNHEY and CDR2 SMNVEV come from the germline V gene (reference sequence). Deletions cut 3 bases from V and 1 base from J, with 6 bases between. The CDR3 sequence is CASSFSRNTEAFF. Written as DNA, the CDR3 is TGTGCCAGCAGTTTTAGCAGGAACACTGAAGCTTTCTTT.

This clone has just a few counts. Compared with germline, one end of the junction differs, possibly owing to a read error. The V gene is TRBV29-1, the J gene TRBJ1-5; possibly TRBD1 for D (5 bases). Germline V lookup: CDR1 SQVTM, CDR2 ANQGSEA. This CDR3 has 13 amino acids. Here the CDR3 reads CSVGVDTYQPQHF. The DNA of the CDR3 is TGCAGCGTTGGTGTGGACACCTATCAACCCCAGCATTTT.